The 6 T cell receptor beta chains reported below all come from one sample, sequenced in a study of beta chain features in type 1 diabetes. Study-wide results and caveats: Shortening of TCRB CDR3s, moderate but significant, appeared in all four CD4+ subsets of Type 1 diabetes patients.

The isolated RNA, all of it, was reverse transcribed, so expressed TCRB transcripts were what got sequenced. Clones were sequenced by immunoSEQ multiplex PCR, and TCRdb holds only the in-frame ones, with some missing. The sample shows 300,000 to 400,000 clones, approximately 9.7% of them seen only once. The antigens of these receptors remain unknown. Sequenced: central memory CD4+ T cells from blood. Source of these receptors: a man younger than 45 with type 1 diabetes.

CDR3 region: CASSYLSNTEAFF. CDR3 coding DNA: TGTGCCAGCAGTTATCTCAGTAACACTGAAGCTTTCTTT. The V call is TRBV6-5, the J call TRBJ1-1; D gene ambiguous. Germline CDR1 and CDR2: MNHEY and SVGAGI. The CDR3 totals 13 residues. V was shortened by 3 bases and J by 2 bases, with 7 bases between the two germline ends.

V usage is TRBV30 and J usage is TRBJ2-5, with D unclear. This CDR3 is built from 11 residues. CDR1 and CDR2 (germline): GTSNPN, SVGIG (reference sequence). The V and J ends lost 5 bases and 5 bases respectively, with 9 bases between them. CDR3 sequence: CAWARTETQYF. CDR3 nucleotides: TGTGCCTGGGCCAGGACGGAGACCCAGTACTTC.

This clone has a handful of counts. This chain links TRBV5-6 with TRBJ2-3; no reliable D call. Per the germline V gene, CDR1 is SGHDT and CDR2 is YYEEEE. V lost 1 base and J lost 6, with 12 bases in between. The CDR3 covers 14 residues. CDR3 nucleotides: TGTGCCAGCAGCTTGTACGCAGGCGAGGATACGCAGTATTTT. Translation: CASSLYAGEDTQYF.

Only a few counts were recorded for this clone. The V call is TRBV4-1, the J call TRBJ2-7; TRBD2 might be the D (7 bases). The CDR3 consists of 17 residues. Looked up from germline, CDR1 is MGHRA and CDR2 is YSYEKL. V was cut by 1 base and J by 7 bases, with 23 bases left in between. CDR3 sequence (DNA): TGCGCCAGCAGCCAAGGGGGAGGGGACCAGGGGTTCCGGGAGCAGTACTTC. Translation: CASSQGGGDQGFREQYF.

This clone occurred a few times. V usage is TRBV11-2 and J usage is TRBJ2-2; 7 positions match TRBD1. Germline assignment: CDR1 SGHAT and CDR2 FQNNGV. The V and J ends lost 5 bases and 10 bases, in that order; junction bases with no gene match: 7. The CDR3 runs to 13 residues. CDR3 sequence: CASSLNTGEELFF. Here the CDR3 DNA reads TGTGCCAGCAGCCTTAATACAGGGGAGGAGCTGTTTTTT. Based on the CDR3 plus reference TRBV11-2 and TRBJ2-2, the full variable domain is EAGVAQSPRYKIIEKRQSVAFWCNPISGHATLYWYQQILGQGPKLLIQFQNNGVVDDSQLPKDRFSAERLKGVDSTLKIQPAKLEDSAVYLCASSLNTGEELFFGEGSRLTVL.

CDR3 protein: CASSLERRGDYGYTF. CDR3 bases: TGTGCCAGCAGCTTAGAGCGCAGGGGTGACTATGGCTACACCTTC. J is TRBJ1-2 and V is TRBV7-9; TRBD1 is a possible D gene (6 bases). Trimming removed 1 base at V and 3 bases at J, with 12 bases between. Germline-derived CDR1 and CDR2 are SEHNR and FQNEAQ (reference sequence). The CDR3 extends over 15 amino acids.